The entry below describes one T cell receptor beta chain. The data originate from a study of blood T cell repertoires in COVID-19. For the study at large: In each case, the material was cDNA or gDNA derived from T cells, B-cell-depleted T cells, or PBMCs.

This CDR3 contains 16 residues. Trimming cost V 1 base and J 0 bases, with 9 bases left between them. Germline CDR1 and CDR2: SGHTA and FQGNSA. Sequencing used immunoSEQ multiplex PCR; TCRdb keeps in-frame clones, though not all of them. This sample yields approximately 210,000 clones, of which roughly 80% are seen a single time; 2.5% belongs to the top ten. The TCR comes from a woman between 40 and 50 years old with active or convalescent COVID-19. The sequenced material came from peripheral blood. The chain employs TRBV7-2 and TRBJ2-2, with D perhaps TRBD2 (6 bases). The CDR3 DNA follows: TGTGCCAGCAGCTTAGGGGGACTCGCGAACACCGGGGAGCTGTTTTTT. It yields the protein CASSLGGLANTGELFF.